A selection of T cell receptor beta chains follows, all from one sample in a study of siplizumab effects on memory and regulatory T cells. TCRdb's copy holds only in-frame clones and misses some; the assay was immunoSEQ multiplex PCR. The sample contains some 20,000 clones, approximately 50% of which appear only once. What these receptors recognize is not known. The sequencing input was CFSE-low (dividing) CD4+ T cells sorted from an allogeneic mixed lymphocyte reaction. Receptor source: a human donor in good health; the cells came from an allogeneic mixed lymphocyte reaction. CDR3s include the opening cysteine and the closing phenylalanine or tryptophan. The D gene is left open where the match is weak. Size tells how often a clone was seen (once, few, many) or the class of an expanded clone, and some rows leave it out.

d_gene: NA; v_gene: TRBV5-1; j_gene: TRBJ2-5; abundance: few; CDR3nt: TGCGCCAGCAGCTTGGTCTTCGGGGAGACCCAGTACTTC; CDR3aa: CASSLVFGETQYF
d_gene: TRBD2; v_gene: TRBV4-1; j_gene: TRBJ2-5; abundance: NA; CDR3nt: TGCGCCAGCAGCCATACGGGGGGGCCGGAGACCCAGTACTTC; CDR3aa: CASSHTGGPETQYF
d_gene: NA; v_gene: TRBV7-2; j_gene: TRBJ2-5; abundance: NA; CDR3nt: TGTGCCAGCACCTCCGGAGGGGCGGAGAGTGAGACCCAGTACTTC; CDR3aa: CASTSGGAESETQYF
d_gene: NA; v_gene: TRBV28; j_gene: TRBJ1-4; abundance: NA; CDR3nt: TGTGCCAGCAGTTCACGGGGGCAGGGTGAAAAACTGTTTTTT; CDR3aa: CASSSRGQGEKLFF
d_gene: TRBD1; v_gene: TRBV6-4; j_gene: TRBJ1-2; abundance: medium-sized; CDR3nt: TGTGCCAGCAGCGCCGGGACAGGGATTCGTGGCTACACCTTC; CDR3aa: CASSAGTGIRGYTF
d_gene: NA; v_gene: TRBV10-3; j_gene: TRBJ1-1; abundance: NA; CDR3nt: TGTGCCATCAGCGCCCCCGGGAGGGTCACTGAAGCTTTCTTT; CDR3aa: CAISAPGRVTEAFF
d_gene: NA; v_gene: TRBV7-2; j_gene: TRBJ2-5; abundance: few; CDR3nt: TGTGCCAGCAGCTTAGTTGCTAGGGAGGAGACCCAGTACTTC; CDR3aa: CASSLVAREETQYF
d_gene: NA; v_gene: TRBV6-5; j_gene: TRBJ1-2; abundance: medium-sized; CDR3nt: TGTGCCAGCAGACAGGGTAACTATGGCTACACCTTC; CDR3aa: CASRQGNYGYTF
d_gene: NA; v_gene: TRBV6-6; j_gene: TRBJ2-7; abundance: few; CDR3nt: TGTGCCAGCAGTACTCAAGGGTTCTACGAGCAGTACTTC; CDR3aa: CASSTQGFYEQYF
d_gene: TRBD2; v_gene: TRBV11-3; j_gene: TRBJ2-3; abundance: NA; CDR3nt: TGTGCCAGCAGCAACCGGGACTACTACACAGATACGCAGTATTTT; CDR3aa: CASSNRDYYTDTQYF